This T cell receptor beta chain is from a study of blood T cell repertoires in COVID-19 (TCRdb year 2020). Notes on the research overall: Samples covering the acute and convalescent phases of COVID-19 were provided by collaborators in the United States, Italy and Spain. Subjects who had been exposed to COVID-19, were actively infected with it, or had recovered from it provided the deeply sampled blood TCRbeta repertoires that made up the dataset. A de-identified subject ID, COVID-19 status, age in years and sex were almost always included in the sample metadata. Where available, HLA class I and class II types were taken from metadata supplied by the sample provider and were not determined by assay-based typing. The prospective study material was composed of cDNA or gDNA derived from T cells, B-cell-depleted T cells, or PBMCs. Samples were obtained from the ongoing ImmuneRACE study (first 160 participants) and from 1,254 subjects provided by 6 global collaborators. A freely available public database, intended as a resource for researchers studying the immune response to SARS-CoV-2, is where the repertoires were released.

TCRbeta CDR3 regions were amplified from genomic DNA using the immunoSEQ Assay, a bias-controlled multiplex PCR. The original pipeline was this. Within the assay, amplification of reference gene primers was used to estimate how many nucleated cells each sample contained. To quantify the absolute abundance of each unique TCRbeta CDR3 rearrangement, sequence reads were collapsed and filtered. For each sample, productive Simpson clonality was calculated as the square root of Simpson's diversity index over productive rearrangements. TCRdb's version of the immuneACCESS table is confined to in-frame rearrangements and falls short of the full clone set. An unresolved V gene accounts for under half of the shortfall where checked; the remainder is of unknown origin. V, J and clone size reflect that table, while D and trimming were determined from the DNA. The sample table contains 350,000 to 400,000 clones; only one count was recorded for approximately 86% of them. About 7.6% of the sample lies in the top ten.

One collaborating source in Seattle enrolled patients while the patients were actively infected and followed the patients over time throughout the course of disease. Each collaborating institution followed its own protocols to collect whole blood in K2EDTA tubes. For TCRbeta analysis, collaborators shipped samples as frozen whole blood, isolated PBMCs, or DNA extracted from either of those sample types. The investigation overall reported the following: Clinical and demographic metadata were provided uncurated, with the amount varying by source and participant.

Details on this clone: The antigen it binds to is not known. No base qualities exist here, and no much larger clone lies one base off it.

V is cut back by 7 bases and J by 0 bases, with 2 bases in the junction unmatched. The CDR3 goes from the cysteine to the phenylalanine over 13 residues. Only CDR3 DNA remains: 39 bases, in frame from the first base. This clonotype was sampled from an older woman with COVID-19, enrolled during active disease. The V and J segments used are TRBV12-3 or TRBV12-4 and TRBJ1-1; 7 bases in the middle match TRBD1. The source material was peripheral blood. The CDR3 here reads CASTGQMNTEAFF. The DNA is TGTGCCAGCACGGGACAGATGAACACTGAAGCTTTCTTT.